What follows is one TCR beta chain and its context. The specificity of this receptor is unknown. No much larger clone is present one base from it, and per-base qualities are unavailable. The cohort consisted of approximately 670 healthy bone marrow donors. At the time of sampling, all cohort members were nominally healthy, though unrecorded immune exposures were likely present. The donor was CMV seropositive and belonged to the group of 250 to 350 seropositive cohort members. Every donor gave a peripheral blood sample, and the peripheral blood mononuclear cells from that sample were used for TCR beta sequencing. The Qiagen DNeasy Blood Extraction Kit was used to extract genomic DNA from the blood cell samples. The sample is drawn from a study of cytomegalovirus exposure and HLA in healthy donors (dated by TCRdb to 2015 to 2018). General notes on the study: In an earlier analysis of some 610 of the donors, approximately 260 Gb of sequence data and about 110 million unique TCR beta sequences from roughly 190 million T cells were reported. In an earlier analysis of 587 of the donors, high-throughput TCR beta sequencing was used to judge whether each TCR beta V gene segment behaved as functional or pseudogenic. Donor age, sex, ethnicity and CMV serostatus were compiled alongside the repertoire data. Several DR-DQ haplotypes were handled as single units for association and clustering because linkage in the cohort was strong. Besides the first cohort of about 730 subjects, a separate validation cohort made up of over 100 different subjects was used. The study used immunosequencing to profile the T cell repertoires of several hundred subjects and linked those repertoires to cytomegalovirus serostatus. In the later analysis, no new phenotypic data were used to find candidate immune exposures; instead, reliance was placed on TCR beta sequences and their occurrence across donors. HLA typing included class I and class II loci at four-digit resolution. Approximately 300 gigabases of sequencing data and around 85 million unique TCR sequences made up an early release that covered several hundred HLA-typed donors. In a later analysis, previously published TCR beta repertoires from 670 or so donors were re-analyzed and high-resolution HLA genotyping was added so that TCR occurrence patterns could be studied. The study aimed to test whether signatures of past pathogen exposure could be identified by cataloging public T cell receptors. Of the approximately 400 genotyped donors, approximately 80% fell in the genetic ancestry cluster associated with self-reported Caucasian donors. Among 300 to 450 genotyped donors of the cohort, an average of about 240,000 unique TCR beta nucleotide sequences were sequenced per donor, roughly a sixth of them non-productive. Every discovery cohort repertoire had been produced on one sequencing platform. Typing coverage differed by locus: A, B, C, DRB1 and DQB1 were typed in about 620-630 donors, DQA1 in approximately 520, DPA1 in around 610, and DPB1 in approximately 450. The study combined high-throughput TCR immunosequencing, statistical association of individual TCRs with disease status, and machine learning to predict cytomegalovirus infection status. In a later genetic analysis, genome-wide SNP genotypes for about three fifths of the 666 donors were used, and that subset was treated as a discovery cohort.

The receptor library was made with the immunoSEQ multiplex PCR assay. For the multiplex PCR, a mixture combining 60 forward primers for TCR Vbeta segments and 13 reverse primers for TCR Jbeta segments was used. Amplification of the CDR3 region of rearranged TCR beta genes was performed with a multiplex PCR assay on genomic DNA. On the Illumina HiSeq System, the amplified TCR beta libraries were sequenced as 87-base-pair reads. In the paper's pipeline: Across the roughly 670 repertoires, a later analysis counted roughly 77 million unique TCR beta chains, some 11 million of which were shared by at least two donors. Raw reads were error-corrected and collapsed into unique sequences by a nearest-neighbor algorithm in which closely related sequences were merged to remove PCR and sequencing errors. Alignment of CDR3 sequences to IMGT reference sequences was used to assign V, D and J gene segments. For a sequence to be retained, a match of at least six nucleotides was required to both a V gene segment and a J gene segment. Rearrangements were called productive when the CDR3 lacked stop codons and stayed in frame with V and J; all others were non-productive. Following IMGT convention, CDR3 was defined as the stretch from the second conserved V-encoded cysteine up to the conserved J-encoded phenylalanine. In an earlier analysis of roughly 580 of the donors, sequences lacking an unambiguous match to a single V gene segment were excluded. In an earlier analysis of 587 of the donors, a V segment was called functional when productive rearrangements were above 56.7%, and segregating when the standard deviation between donors exceeded 5%. A statistical classification framework was built for diagnosing cytomegalovirus status from the catalog of TCR beta chain sequences. In a later analysis, V and J genes were assigned by comparing TCR nucleotide sequences against IMGT/GENE-DB human TR gene sequences. A later analysis assigned CDR3 sequences and most-parsimonious VDJ recombination scenarios with the TCRdist pipeline. A later analysis defined each TCR beta chain by its CDR3 amino acid sequence plus V-gene family, and excluded reads lacking a unique V-gene family. A later analysis removed several hundred highly shared, low-generation-probability nucleotide sequences to deal with suspected cross-contamination and a sequencing artifact. For each public chain, a later analysis derived a clonal expansion index from normalized ranks of inferred template counts within each repertoire. In a later analysis, generation probabilities were computed using a VDJ recombination model fitted to out-of-frame rearrangements, and the results were checked against IGoR. In a later analysis, hypergeometric tests were used to score TCR-TCR, TCR-HLA and TCR-CMV co-occurrence, with a repertoire-size bias correction applied to TCR pairs. In a later analysis, false discovery rates were estimated by permuting HLA or CMV assignments 20 times. In a later analysis, co-occurring TCRs were grouped using DBSCAN, with TCRdist sequence similarity added in when clustering inside HLA-allele-positive subsets. For co-occurrence clustering, repertoires with fewer than 30,000 or more than 120,000 public chains were excluded, along with roughly five repertoires with anomalous nucleotide sharing. TCRdb provides this immuneACCESS table in a form limited to in-frame rearrangements. Some clones are lacking; in checked studies, under half of them reflect an unresolved V gene, and why the rest are absent is not known. V and J calls and clone size are those listed in that table; D and trimming were worked out from the DNA. Here the sample has about 150,000 clones; over 70% occur a single time. Less than 1.5% of the sample comes from the top ten.

General findings and caveats noted by the study authors: A further reported finding was that TCR beta sequences accurately predicted the HLA-A and HLA-B alleles for most subjects in the first cohort. In a later analysis, most CMV-associated TCR beta chains were found to appear HLA-restricted, with HLA associations seemingly driven largely by CMV exposure. The classifier was reported to diagnose cytomegalovirus status with high specificity and sensitivity in both the original and validation cohorts. Linkage disequilibrium might explain the correlated functional status among segregating V segments, but an unknown experimental factor could not be excluded. Some IMGT-functional V segments, including TRBV6-2 and TRBV6-3, could not be told apart with the 87-base-pair reads, so those segments were excluded. Assigning TCR associations to individual alleles was difficult when HLA alleles, especially DR and DQ, strongly co-occurred. While some public TCRs were present in many individuals, most TCR sequences turned up only very rarely across donors. A cluster of highly shared sequence variants was judged likely to represent a technical artifact of the sequencing pipeline. In a later analysis, HLA-associated TCR beta chains were found to be more clonally expanded and to have lower generation probabilities than equally common non-associated chains. A later genetic analysis associated a missense DCLRE1C variant with V-gene and J-gene trimming of TCR beta chains, and an independent cohort replicated the association. A later analysis reported that several top co-occurrence clusters appeared linked to parvovirus B19, influenza, CMV and Epstein-Barr virus. The only immune exposure information available for the cohort was CMV serostatus. A later analysis associated about 16,000 TCR beta sequences with specific HLA alleles at a false discovery rate of 0.05. A few of the identified cytomegalovirus-associated TCR beta chains were confirmed in vitro to be specific for cytomegalovirus antigens. It was suggested by the authors that the approach could potentially be generalized to other disease states and immunological phenotypes. Presence/absence analyses assumed roughly uniform sequencing depth across donors, an assumption that may not hold. A total of roughly 160 TCR beta chains were listed by the study as associated with cytomegalovirus. Because counts were too low, roughly 16 rarely observed V segments, including chromosome 9 orphons, were excluded from the earlier analysis of about 500 of the donors. A later genetic analysis reported fewer N-insertions in productive TCRs among donors in an Asian-associated ancestry cluster than the approximately 670-donor mean. In an earlier analysis of roughly 500 of the donors, most TCR beta V segments appeared in productive rearrangements about 90% or about 30% of the time, broadly matching IMGT annotations. Because HLA typing was unavailable for some donors at each locus, only the typed subset was used in association tests. A later analysis found that TCR association rates varied across HLA loci, with DRB1 alleles showing the most associated TCRs and HLA-C alleles the fewest. The cohort was sequenced for TCR beta chains only, and without alpha or paired-chain data the features that could be detected were limited.

The germline V gene gives CDR1 as SGHDT and CDR2 as YYEEEE. V trim: 2 bases; J trim: 10 bases; unmatched bases: 9. Including cysteine and phenylalanine, the CDR3 has 14 amino acids. The sequence is cut down to CDR3 DNA, 42 bases in frame from base 1. The source of this sequence is a woman under 40 in good health and CMV-seropositive. This chain is built from TRBV5-6 and TRBJ2-1; 7 bases in between match TRBD1. Source material: PBMCs. The CDR3 here reads CASSFSPDRWEQFF. The DNA sequence is TGTGCCAGCAGCTTCTCACCGGACAGGTGGGAGCAGTTCTTC.